This is a list of T cell receptor beta chains from one sample in a study of blood T cell repertoires in COVID-19. TCRdb's table, derived via immunoSEQ multiplex PCR, lists solely in-frame clones and lacks some. The table lists roughly 120,000 clones, under 75% of them singletons. Input material: peripheral blood. Every receptor here comes from a woman aged 60-75 years with acute or convalescent COVID-19. CDR3s include the opening cysteine and the closing phenylalanine or tryptophan. D genes are given only for firm matches. The size field is filled for only some rows; it gives once, few, many or a size class.

d_call: -; clone_size: -; j_call: TRBJ1-5; v_call: TRBV19; cdr3_aa: CASSREVRQPQHF; cdr3_nt: TGTGCCAGTAGTAGAGAGGTCCGGCAGCCCCAGCATTTT
d_call: -; clone_size: few; j_call: TRBJ2-2; v_call: TRBV7-3; cdr3_aa: CASSLNYRDTGELFF; cdr3_nt: TGTGCCAGCAGCTTAAACTACAGGGATACCGGGGAGCTGTTTTTT
d_call: -; clone_size: -; j_call: TRBJ2-1; v_call: TRBV5-5; cdr3_aa: CASSLAATSSYNEQFF; cdr3_nt: TGTGCCAGCAGCTTGGCTGCTACGAGCTCCTACAATGAGCAGTTCTTC
d_call: -; clone_size: -; j_call: TRBJ1-6; v_call: TRBV5-5; cdr3_aa: CASSRQGSSYNSPLHF; cdr3_nt: TGTGCCAGCAGCCGGCAGGGGAGCTCCTATAATTCACCCCTCCACTTT
d_call: -; clone_size: few; j_call: TRBJ1-3; v_call: TRBV6-1; cdr3_aa: CASSETFSGNTIYF; cdr3_nt: TGTGCCAGCAGTGAGACTTTCTCTGGAAACACCATATATTTT
d_call: TRBD1; clone_size: -; j_call: TRBJ2-7; v_call: TRBV5-4; cdr3_aa: CASSLTGVNNEQYF; cdr3_nt: TGTGCCAGCAGCTTGACAGGGGTCAATAACGAGCAGTACTTC
d_call: -; clone_size: -; j_call: TRBJ1-2; v_call: TRBV5-5; cdr3_aa: CASSLALRGEAGTYGYTF; cdr3_nt: TGTGCCAGCAGCTTGGCATTGCGGGGCGAGGCGGGGACGTATGGCTACACCTTC
d_call: TRBD1; clone_size: -; j_call: TRBJ1-5; v_call: TRBV2; cdr3_aa: CASSYRQGDQPQHF; cdr3_nt: TGTGCCAGCAGCTACAGACAGGGGGATCAGCCCCAGCATTTT
d_call: TRBD1; clone_size: -; j_call: TRBJ1-2; v_call: TRBV9; cdr3_aa: CASSVGGTGNNYGYTF; cdr3_nt: TGTGCCAGCAGCGTAGGAGGGACAGGGAATAACTATGGCTACACCTTC
d_call: TRBD2; clone_size: -; j_call: TRBJ2-5; v_call: TRBV6-5; cdr3_aa: CASSSGLAGEETQYF; cdr3_nt: TGTGCCAGCAGTTCCGGACTAGCGGGGGAAGAGACCCAGTACTTC
d_call: TRBD1; clone_size: few; j_call: TRBJ1-4; v_call: TRBV5-5; cdr3_aa: CASSLEQGLGEKLFF; cdr3_nt: TGTGCCAGCAGCTTGGAACAGGGGTTGGGTGAAAAACTGTTTTTT
d_call: -; clone_size: -; j_call: TRBJ2-3; v_call: TRBV30; cdr3_aa: CAWRGGRRGGTDTQYF; cdr3_nt: TGTGCCTGGAGGGGGGGTAGGAGGGGAGGCACAGATACGCAGTATTTT
d_call: -; clone_size: -; j_call: TRBJ1-4; v_call: TRBV2; cdr3_aa: CASSELEGEKLFF; cdr3_nt: TGTGCCAGCAGTGAATTAGAGGGTGAAAAACTGTTTTTT
d_call: TRBD1; clone_size: few; j_call: TRBJ1-1; v_call: TRBV19; cdr3_aa: CASSKPAGQGAPEDTEAFF; cdr3_nt: TGTGCCAGTAGTAAGCCGGCGGGACAGGGGGCCCCTGAGGACACTGAAGCTTTCTTT
d_call: -; clone_size: few; j_call: TRBJ2-3; v_call: TRBV9; cdr3_aa: CASSPRTNTDTQYF; cdr3_nt: TGTGCCAGCAGCCCACGGACTAACACAGATACGCAGTATTTT
d_call: TRBD1; clone_size: once; j_call: TRBJ2-7; v_call: TRBV9; cdr3_aa: CASSAPGQGVSYEQYF; cdr3_nt: TGTGCCAGCAGCGCCCCTGGACAGGGAGTTTCCTACGAGCAGTACTTC
d_call: -; clone_size: once; j_call: TRBJ1-3; v_call: TRBV18; cdr3_aa: CASSPPEHRAGNTIYF; cdr3_nt: TGTGCCAGCTCACCGCCGGAGCACAGGGCTGGAAACACCATATATTTT
d_call: TRBD2; clone_size: once; j_call: TRBJ2-3; v_call: TRBV4-1; cdr3_aa: CARSRSGGLGTDTQYF; cdr3_nt: TGCGCCCGCAGCCGGAGCGGGGGGCTGGGCACAGATACGCAGTATTTT
d_call: -; clone_size: -; j_call: TRBJ2-3; v_call: TRBV4-2; cdr3_aa: CASSQGAGTDTQYF; cdr3_nt: TGTGCCAGCAGCCAGGGGGCAGGCACAGATACGCAGTATTTT
d_call: -; clone_size: -; j_call: TRBJ1-4; v_call: TRBV10-3; cdr3_aa: CAISDQNEKLFF; cdr3_nt: TGTGCCATCAGTGATCAGAATGAAAAACTGTTTTTT
d_call: TRBD1; clone_size: -; j_call: TRBJ2-1; v_call: TRBV9; cdr3_aa: CASSLQTGVNQFF; cdr3_nt: TGTGCCAGCAGCCTTCAGACAGGGGTAAACCAGTTCTTC
d_call: TRBD1; clone_size: -; j_call: TRBJ1-2; v_call: TRBV3-1/TRBV3-2; cdr3_aa: CASRDRVSFFGGYTF; cdr3_nt: TGTGCCAGCCGGGACAGGGTGTCCTTTTTTGGTGGCTACACCTTC
d_call: -; clone_size: -; j_call: TRBJ2-7; v_call: TRBV18; cdr3_aa: CASSPPLGAEQYF; cdr3_nt: TGTGCCAGCTCACCACCGTTGGGGGCCGAGCAGTACTTC
d_call: -; clone_size: few; j_call: TRBJ1-4; v_call: TRBV7-2; cdr3_aa: CASSWTAYNEKLFF; cdr3_nt: TGTGCCAGCAGCTGGACAGCTTATAATGAAAAACTGTTTTTT
d_call: TRBD1; clone_size: -; j_call: TRBJ2-6; v_call: TRBV28; cdr3_aa: CASRSGGTSGANVLTF; cdr3_nt: TGTGCCAGCCGGTCAGGGGGCACGTCTGGGGCCAACGTCCTGACTTTC
d_call: TRBD2; clone_size: -; j_call: TRBJ2-7; v_call: TRBV18; cdr3_aa: CASSPGRVRSHEQYF; cdr3_nt: TGTGCCAGCTCACCTGGGAGGGTCAGAAGCCACGAGCAGTACTTC
d_call: TRBD1; clone_size: few; j_call: TRBJ2-7; v_call: TRBV7-2; cdr3_aa: CASSPGQLAYEQYF; cdr3_nt: TGTGCCAGCAGCCCGGGACAGTTGGCCTACGAGCAGTACTTC
d_call: -; clone_size: -; j_call: TRBJ1-1; v_call: TRBV6-2/TRBV6-3; cdr3_aa: CASSYSGGNTEAFF; cdr3_nt: TGTGCCAGCAGTTACTCGGGGGGGAACACTGAAGCTTTCTTT
d_call: TRBD1; clone_size: -; j_call: TRBJ1-6; v_call: TRBV18; cdr3_aa: CASSPGTGNSPLHF; cdr3_nt: TGTGCCAGCTCACCAGGGACAGGGAATTCACCCCTCCACTTT
d_call: TRBD1; clone_size: -; j_call: TRBJ2-7; v_call: TRBV5-1; cdr3_aa: CASSSMSRDRASEQYF; cdr3_nt: TGCGCCAGCAGCTCTATGTCCCGGGACAGGGCGTCCGAGCAGTACTTC
d_call: TRBD1; clone_size: few; j_call: TRBJ2-7; v_call: TRBV7-6; cdr3_aa: CASSKIPGQTSYEQYF; cdr3_nt: TGTGCCAGCAGCAAAATTCCGGGACAGACTTCCTACGAGCAGTACTTC
d_call: -; clone_size: -; j_call: TRBJ2-3; v_call: TRBV12-2; cdr3_aa: CASRPCGSTDTQYF; cdr3_nt: TGTGCAAGTCGCCCGTGCGGGTCCACAGATACGCAGTATTTT
d_call: -; clone_size: -; j_call: TRBJ1-4; v_call: TRBV25-1; cdr3_aa: CASSELGRADEKLFF; cdr3_nt: TGTGCCAGCAGTGAATTGGGCAGGGCGGACGAAAAACTGTTTTTT
d_call: TRBD1; clone_size: -; j_call: TRBJ1-3; v_call: TRBV2; cdr3_aa: CASSPTGTGNTIYF; cdr3_nt: TGTGCCAGCAGTCCGACAGGGACTGGAAACACCATATATTTT
d_call: TRBD1; clone_size: few; j_call: TRBJ1-2; v_call: TRBV18; cdr3_aa: CASSPKDREYGYTF; cdr3_nt: TGTGCCAGCTCACCAAAAGACAGGGAATATGGCTACACCTTC
d_call: TRBD1; clone_size: -; j_call: TRBJ2-1; v_call: TRBV5-1; cdr3_aa: CASSVGTGTYNEQFF; cdr3_nt: TGCGCCAGCAGCGTCGGGACAGGAACATACAATGAGCAGTTCTTC
d_call: TRBD1; clone_size: -; j_call: TRBJ2-1; v_call: TRBV6-5; cdr3_aa: CASSLQGARYNEQFF; cdr3_nt: TGTGCCAGCAGTCTACAGGGGGCTCGCTACAATGAGCAGTTCTTC
d_call: TRBD1; clone_size: -; j_call: TRBJ1-5; v_call: TRBV3-1/TRBV3-2; cdr3_aa: CAAGQGTAQPQHF; cdr3_nt: TGTGCCGCAGGACAGGGGACCGCTCAGCCCCAGCATTTT
d_call: -; clone_size: -; j_call: TRBJ2-4; v_call: TRBV9; cdr3_aa: CASSPTPGVNIQYF; cdr3_nt: TGTGCCAGCAGCCCGACGCCGGGGGTCAACATTCAGTACTTC
d_call: TRBD1; clone_size: few; j_call: TRBJ1-3; v_call: TRBV30; cdr3_aa: CAWSVRQGLTGNTIYF; cdr3_nt: TGTGCCTGGAGTGTACGACAGGGACTTACTGGAAACACCATATATTTT
d_call: TRBD1; clone_size: -; j_call: TRBJ1-2; v_call: TRBV7-9; cdr3_aa: CASSTGGAGYGYTF; cdr3_nt: TGTGCCAGCAGCACAGGGGGCGCTGGCTATGGCTACACCTTC
d_call: -; clone_size: many; j_call: TRBJ2-5; v_call: TRBV3-1/TRBV3-2; cdr3_aa: CASSYGQYGETQYF; cdr3_nt: TGTGCCAGCAGCTACGGACAGTATGGAGAGACCCAGTACTTC
d_call: TRBD1; clone_size: -; j_call: TRBJ2-3; v_call: TRBV4-3; cdr3_aa: CASSQDFRGRGTDTQYF; cdr3_nt: TGCGCCAGCAGCCAAGATTTCAGGGGGCGGGGCACAGATACGCAGTATTTT